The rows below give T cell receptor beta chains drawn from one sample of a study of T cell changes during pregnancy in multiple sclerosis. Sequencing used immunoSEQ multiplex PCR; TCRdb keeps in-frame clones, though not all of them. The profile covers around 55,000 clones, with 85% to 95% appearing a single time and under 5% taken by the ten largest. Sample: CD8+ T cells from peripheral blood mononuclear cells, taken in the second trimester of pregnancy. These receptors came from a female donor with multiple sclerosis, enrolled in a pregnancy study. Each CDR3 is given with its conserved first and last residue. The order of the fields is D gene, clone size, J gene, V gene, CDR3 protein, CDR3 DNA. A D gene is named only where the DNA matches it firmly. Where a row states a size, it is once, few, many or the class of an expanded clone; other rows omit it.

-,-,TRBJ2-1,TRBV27,CASSLAGAVNEQFF,TGTGCCAGCAGTTTGGCAGGGGCGGTCAATGAGCAGTTCTTC
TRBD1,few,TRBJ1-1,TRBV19,CASSTRDRLNTEAFF,TGTGCCAGTAGTACTCGGGACAGACTGAACACTGAAGCTTTCTTT
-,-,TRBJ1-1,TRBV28,CASSLGAGFEYMNTEAFF,TGTGCCAGCAGTTTAGGGGCAGGGTTTGAATACATGAACACTGAAGCTTTCTTT
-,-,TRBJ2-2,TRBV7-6,CASSLGLWEDRLNTGELFF,TGTGCCAGCAGCTTAGGGTTGTGGGAGGACAGGCTGAACACCGGGGAGCTGTTTTTT
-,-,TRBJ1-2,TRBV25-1,CASSGQGRAIDGYTF,TGTGCCAGCAGTGGCCAGGGGCGGGCTATCGACGGCTACACCTTC
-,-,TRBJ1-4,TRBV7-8,CASSPAGAREKLFF,TGTGCCAGCAGCCCAGCAGGGGCGCGTGAAAAACTGTTTTTT
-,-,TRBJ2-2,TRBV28,CASSPPGKNTGELFF,TGTGCCAGCAGTCCGCCCGGGAAGAACACCGGGGAGCTGTTTTTT
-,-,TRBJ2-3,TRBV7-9,CASSRGAGTDTQYF,TGTGCCAGCAGCCGGGGGGCTGGCACAGATACGCAGTATTTT
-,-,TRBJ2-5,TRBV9,CASSPSVGRMETQYF,TGTGCCAGCAGCCCTAGCGTAGGGCGGATGGAGACCCAGTACTTC
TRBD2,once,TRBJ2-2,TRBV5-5,CASSPGAGTGELFF,TGTGCCAGCAGCCCGGGAGCGGGGACCGGGGAGCTGTTTTTT
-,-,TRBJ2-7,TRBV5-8,CASSSLAYTGPIHEQYF,TGTGCCAGCAGCTCTTTGGCCTACACAGGGCCTATCCACGAGCAGTACTTC
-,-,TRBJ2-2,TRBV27,CASSWGRRGLTGELFF,TGTGCCAGCAGTTGGGGGCGGAGGGGGCTCACCGGGGAGCTGTTTTTT
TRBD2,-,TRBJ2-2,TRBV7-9,CASSSMASGRTGELFF,TGTGCCAGCAGCTCCATGGCTAGCGGACGAACCGGGGAGCTGTTTTTT
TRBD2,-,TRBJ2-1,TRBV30,CAWSVGTSGRADEQFF,TGTGCCTGGAGTGTTGGGACTAGCGGGAGGGCTGATGAGCAGTTCTTC
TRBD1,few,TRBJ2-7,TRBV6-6,CASSYLRDRVFEQYF,TGTGCCAGCAGTTACCTTAGGGACAGGGTTTTCGAGCAGTACTTC
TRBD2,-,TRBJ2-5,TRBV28,CASSLWTSGQETQYF,TGTGCCAGCAGTTTATGGACTAGCGGACAAGAGACCCAGTACTTC
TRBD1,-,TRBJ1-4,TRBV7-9,CASSFPSTGGANEKLFF,TGTGCCAGCAGCTTCCCCTCGACAGGGGGAGCTAATGAAAAACTGTTTTTT
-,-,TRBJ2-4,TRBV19,CASRSENIQYF,TGTGCCAGTAGGAGTGAGAACATTCAGTACTTC
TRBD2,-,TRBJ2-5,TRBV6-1,CASPGLAGGAQYF,TGTGCCAGCCCGGGACTAGCGGGAGGGGCCCAGTACTTC
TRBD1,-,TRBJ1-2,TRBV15,CATSTGLGTGEGYTF,TGTGCCACCAGCACCGGTCTCGGGACAGGGGAAGGCTACACCTTC
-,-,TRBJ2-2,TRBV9,CASSVAIQGADTGELFF,TGTGCCAGCAGCGTAGCCATACAGGGTGCGGACACCGGGGAGCTGTTTTTT
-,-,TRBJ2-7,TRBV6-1,CASRQGYEQYF,TGTGCCAGCAGACAGGGTTACGAGCAGTACTTC
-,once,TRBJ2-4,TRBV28,CASSLDHLAKNIQYF,TGTGCCAGCAGTTTAGATCACTTAGCCAAAAACATTCAGTACTTC
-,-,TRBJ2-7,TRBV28,CASIREGDYEQYF,TGTGCCAGCATCCGCGAGGGGGACTACGAGCAGTACTTC
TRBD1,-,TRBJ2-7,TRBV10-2,CASSELQGYEQYF,TGCGCCAGCAGTGAGTTACAGGGGTACGAGCAGTACTTC
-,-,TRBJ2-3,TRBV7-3,CASSLNPQISTDTQYF,TGTGCCAGCAGCTTAAATCCCCAAATTAGCACAGATACGCAGTATTTT
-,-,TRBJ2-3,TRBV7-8,CASSLGPSDTQYF,TGTGCCAGCAGCTTAGGTCCATCAGATACGCAGTATTTT
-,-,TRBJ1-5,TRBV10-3,CAISESAGDQPQHF,TGTGCCATCAGTGAGTCGGCAGGGGATCAGCCCCAGCATTTT
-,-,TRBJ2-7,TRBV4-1,CASSQDATSRLYEQYF,TGCGCCAGCAGCCAAGATGCCACTAGCAGATTATACGAGCAGTACTTC
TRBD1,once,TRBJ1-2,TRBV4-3,CASSPGTAPYGYTF,TGCGCCAGCAGCCCCGGGACAGCACCCTATGGCTACACCTTC
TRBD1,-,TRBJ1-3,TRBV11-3,CASSSGQASGNTIYF,TGTGCCAGCAGCTCAGGACAGGCCTCTGGAAACACCATATATTTT
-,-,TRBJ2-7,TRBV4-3,CASSQGQGTYEQYF,TGCGCCAGCAGCCAAGGTCAGGGGACCTACGAGCAGTACTTC
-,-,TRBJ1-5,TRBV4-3,CASSQTPMSQPQHF,TGCGCCAGCAGCCAAACCCCGATGAGTCAGCCCCAGCATTTT
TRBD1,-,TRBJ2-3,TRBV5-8,CASRRQGSTDTQYF,TGTGCCAGCCGAAGACAGGGCAGCACAGATACGCAGTATTTT
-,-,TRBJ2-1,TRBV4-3,CASSQDRGSSYNEQFF,TGCGCCAGCAGCCAAGATAGGGGGAGCTCCTACAATGAGCAGTTCTTC
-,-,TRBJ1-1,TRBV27,CASSFGAGKTEAFF,TGTGCCAGCAGTTTTGGGGCAGGGAAAACTGAAGCTTTCTTT
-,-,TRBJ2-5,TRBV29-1,CSVEPVWTNYRQETQYF,TGCAGCGTCGAGCCAGTCTGGACAAACTACCGACAAGAGACCCAGTACTTC
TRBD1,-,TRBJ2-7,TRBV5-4,CASSLPPGGSDEQYF,TGTGCCAGCAGCCTCCCGCCAGGGGGCTCCGACGAGCAGTACTTC
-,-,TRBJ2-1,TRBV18,CASSPLDRVNEQFF,TGTGCCAGCTCACCTCTGGACAGAGTTAATGAGCAGTTCTTC
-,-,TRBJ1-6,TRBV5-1,CASSLEAPWSPLHF,TGCGCCAGCAGCTTAGAGGCCCCATGGTCACCCCTCCACTTT
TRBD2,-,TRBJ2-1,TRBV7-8,CASSPAGGVGYNEQFF,TGTGCCAGCAGCCCAGCGGGAGGGGTGGGATACAATGAGCAGTTCTTC
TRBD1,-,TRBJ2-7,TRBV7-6,CASSYGQGDPYEQYF,TGTGCCAGCAGCTATGGACAGGGAGACCCCTACGAGCAGTACTTC
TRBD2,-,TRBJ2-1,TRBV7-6,CASSDRGASGRPRENEQFF,TGTGCCAGCAGCGACCGGGGGGCTAGCGGGAGGCCCAGGGAGAATGAGCAGTTCTTC
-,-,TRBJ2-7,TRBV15,CATSRLGATWEQYF,TGTGCCACCAGCAGACTGGGGGCCACTTGGGAGCAGTACTTC
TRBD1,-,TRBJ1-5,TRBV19,CASSMSFGTAAAWHF,TGTGCCAGTAGTATGTCTTTCGGGACAGCAGCTGCCTGGCATTTT
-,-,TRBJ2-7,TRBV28,CAIGSGRSYEQYF,TGTGCCATAGGGTCAGGGAGGTCCTACGAGCAGTACTTC
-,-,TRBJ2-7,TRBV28,CASSSHPRDEQYF,TGTGCCAGCAGTTCTCACCCCCGCGACGAGCAGTACTTC
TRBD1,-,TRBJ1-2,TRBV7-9,CASSPGQGDGYTF,TGTGCCAGCAGCCCAGGACAGGGCGATGGCTACACCTTC
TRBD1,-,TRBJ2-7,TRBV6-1,CASMGWTGEAYEQYF,TGTGCCAGCATGGGGTGGACAGGGGAAGCCTACGAGCAGTACTTC